These T cell receptor beta chains were read from a single sample in a study of T cell repertoires in cytomegalovirus infection. Using its own MiXCR run on the reads, TCRdb lists one record per CDR3 protein. The sample shows fewer than 130,000 distinct CDR3 sequences, under 50% of them seen only once. These receptors' antigens are unknown. The sample was CD8+ T cells from cultured PBMCs, taken from culture after CMV antigen stimulation. All receptors come from a human donor in good health (CMV status not recorded). Some clones in this sample may be carry-over from other donors' samples. Both conserved end residues are part of each CDR3. The order of the fields is V gene, J gene, clone size, D gene, CDR3 length, CDR3 DNA, CDR3 protein. D genes are given only for firm matches. Only some rows state a clone size, as once, few, many or a class for expanded clones.

>TRBV4-1|TRBJ2-6|.|.|15
TGCGCCAGCAGCCCGGGGGCATCGGGGGCCAACGTCCTGACTTTC
CASSPGASGANVLTF
>TRBV7-9|TRBJ1-5|.|.|13
TGTGCCAGCAGCTTAGCGACGAATCAGCCCCAGCATTTT
CASSLATNQPQHF
>TRBV24-1|TRBJ2-2|.|.|13
TGTGCCACCAGTGAAGGAGGGAACGGGGAGCTGTTTTTT
CATSEGGNGELFF
>TRBV4-3|TRBJ2-7|.|.|12
TGCGCCAGCAGCCGAAGTGGGGTCGAGCAGTACTTC
CASSRSGVEQYF
>TRBV10-3|TRBJ2-1|.|TRBD2|17
TGTGCCATCGGGAATAGCGGGGGGCCTAGCTCCTACAATGAGCAGTTCTTC
CAIGNSGGPSSYNEQFF
>TRBV7-2|TRBJ1-2|many|TRBD1|13
TGTGCCAGCAGCATTACAACAGGGGGGGGCTACACCTTC
CASSITTGGGYTF
>TRBV29-1|TRBJ1-1|.|.|12
TGCAGCGCACGGGACCTCAGCACTGAAGCTTTCTTT
CSARDLSTEAFF
>TRBV28|TRBJ2-1|.|TRBD2|15
TGTGCCAGCAGAATATCGGGGGGGCTATACAATGAGCAGTTCTTC
CASRISGGLYNEQFF
>TRBV2|TRBJ1-4|.|TRBD1|15
TGTGCCAGCAGTGACTACAGGGGGATCGATGAAAAACTGTTTTTT
CASSDYRGIDEKLFF
>TRBV27|TRBJ2-7|.|.|14
TGTGCCAGCAGCCAAACTGGACAGCTCTACGAGCAGTACTTC
CASSQTGQLYEQYF
>TRBV20-1|TRBJ2-1|.|TRBD2|12
TGCAGTGCTAGAGACCGGACTAGCAAGCAGTTCTTC
CSARDRTSKQFF
>TRBV7-9|TRBJ2-7|.|.|13
TGTGCCAGCAGCTCAGGGTCCGACTACGAGCAGTACTTC
CASSSGSDYEQYF
>TRBV7-9|TRBJ2-1|.|TRBD1|15
TGTGCCAGCAGCTCGGACAGGGCCTCCTACAATGAGCAGTTCTTC
CASSSDRASYNEQFF
>TRBV14|TRBJ2-1|few|.|12
TGTGCCAGCTATAGGTCCCCCAATGAGCAGTTCTTC
CASYRSPNEQFF
>TRBV19|TRBJ1-2|.|.|13
TGTGCCAGTAGTATCCCAGAACGCTATGGCTACACCTTC
CASSIPERYGYTF
>TRBV7-2|TRBJ2-3|.|TRBD1|14
TGTGCCAGCAGCACCCGACAGGGGTGGGATACGCAGTATTTT
CASSTRQGWDTQYF
>TRBV13|TRBJ2-1|.|.|18
TGTGCCAGCAGCTTAGGTATAGGAGGCCGGGGGGCAAACAATGAGCAGTTCTTC
CASSLGIGGRGANNEQFF
>TRBV28|TRBJ2-1|.|TRBD2|17
TGTGCCAGCAGTCCCCTCGAACTAGCGGGGGCGGGGAATGAGCAGTTCTTC
CASSPLELAGAGNEQFF
>TRBV12-3/TRBV12-4|TRBJ2-7|few|.|14
TGTGCCAGCAGACTGGGACACAGCTCCTACGAGCAGTACTTC
CASRLGHSSYEQYF
>TRBV12-3/TRBV12-4|TRBJ1-1|.|.|13
TGTGCCAGCTCACTCCAGGGTCGCACTGAAGCTTTCTTT
CASSLQGRTEAFF
>TRBV27|TRBJ1-2|.|TRBD1|14
TGTGCCAGCAGTCCCTCCGGGACAGGGTATGGCTACACCTTC
CASSPSGTGYGYTF
>TRBV6-4|TRBJ2-1|.|TRBD2|17
TGTGCCAGCAGTGCGCGACTGGGCGGGGGGGCCCACAATGAGCAGTTCTTC
CASSARLGGGAHNEQFF
>TRBV4-1|TRBJ2-7|few|.|14
TGCGCCAGCAGCCTGGGCCCTTCGCGGGACGAGCAGTACTTC
CASSLGPSRDEQYF
>TRBV15|TRBJ2-1|.|TRBD2|16
TGTGCCACCAGCCCCCCCCGAGGCGGGGGGAGTAATGAGCAGTTCTTC
CATSPPRGGGSNEQFF
>TRBV19|TRBJ2-1|few|.|15
TGTGCCAGTAGTATACCACAGGGGACTCTCGGTGAGCAGTTCTTC
CASSIPQGTLGEQFF
>TRBV12-3/TRBV12-4|TRBJ2-7|.|.|13
TGTGCCAGCAGTTTAGCAGGACCCTACGAGCAGTACTTC
CASSLAGPYEQYF
>TRBV7-8|TRBJ2-7|few|.|16
TGTGCCAGCAGCTTAGCGGGGTTAGGGGCTTCCTACGAGCAGTACTTC
CASSLAGLGASYEQYF
>TRBV13|TRBJ2-5|.|TRBD2|16
TGTGCCAGCAGCCCTCGACTAGCGGGGGCAAAAGAGACCCAGTACTTC
CASSPRLAGAKETQYF
>TRBV7-8|TRBJ2-7|many|TRBD1|13
TGTGCCAGCAGCGTGGGACAGTCCTACGAGCAGTACTTC
CASSVGQSYEQYF
>TRBV9|TRBJ2-5|.|.|14
TGTGCCAGCAGCGAAGGACAGATCCAAGAGACCCAGTACTTC
CASSEGQIQETQYF
>TRBV27|TRBJ2-7|.|TRBD2|15
TGTGCCAGCAGCTCTGGGGGACTAGGCTCCTACGAGCAGTACTTC
CASSSGGLGSYEQYF
>TRBV7-2|TRBJ2-2|many|.|14
TGTGCCAGCAGCCTAAACAGGGTAACCGGGGAGCTGTTTTTT
CASSLNRVTGELFF
>TRBV4-1|TRBJ1-1|many|.|12
TGCGCCAGCAGCCAAGTAAACACTGAAGCTTTCTTT
CASSQVNTEAFF
>TRBV7-3|TRBJ2-1|many|TRBD1|17
TGTGCCAGCAGCTCATACTTGGGACAGGGAATTGGCAATGAGCAGTTCTTC
CASSSYLGQGIGNEQFF
>TRBV6-5|TRBJ2-2|.|TRBD1|15
TGTGCCAGCAGGAACTCGCGGACAGGGGCCGGGGAGCTGTTTTTT
CASRNSRTGAGELFF
>TRBV7-9|TRBJ2-6|many|TRBD1|18
TGTGCCAGCAGCTTAGCGGGACAGGGGGCTTCTGGGGCCAACGTCCTGACTTTC
CASSLAGQGASGANVLTF
>TRBV19|TRBJ2-2|few|.|15
TGTGCCAGTAGTATCGGAGACACCAACACCGGGGAGCTGTTTTTT
CASSIGDTNTGELFF
>TRBV6-1|TRBJ2-4|few|.|12
TGTGCCAGCGGTCAGTATCGATACATTCAGTACTTC
CASGQYRYIQYF
>TRBV7-9|TRBJ2-7|.|TRBD2|13
TGTGCCAGCAGCCTTATCGCGGGGGATGAGCAGTACTTC
CASSLIAGDEQYF
>TRBV27|TRBJ2-5|.|.|18
TGTGCCAGCAGTTTATCCTCACTAGGGCTTCTGGAATGGGAGACCCAGTACTTC
CASSLSSLGLLEWETQYF
>TRBV4-1|TRBJ1-1|.|.|13
TGCGCCAGCAGCAGGACCGAGGGGACTGAAGCTTTCTTT
CASSRTEGTEAFF
>TRBV19|TRBJ2-3|.|.|13
TGTGCCAGTAGTCCAATTGGGGCAGATACGCAGTATTTT
CASSPIGADTQYF
>TRBV20-1|TRBJ2-1|few|.|15
TGCAGTGCTACAGGGGGGTCAAGGGTACACAATGAGCAGTTCTTC
CSATGGSRVHNEQFF
>TRBV7-9|TRBJ2-1|few|.|14
TGTGCCAGCAGCTTGGTAACCGGATTCAATGAGCAGTTCTTC
CASSLVTGFNEQFF
>TRBV7-8|TRBJ2-4|.|TRBD1|16
TGTGCCAGCAGCCAAGGGACAGGTCCGCGGCAAAACATTCAGTACTTC
CASSQGTGPRQNIQYF
>TRBV11-2|TRBJ2-3|.|.|16
TGTGCCAGCAGCTTATTAGGTTCGTCAGTAGCAGATACGCAGTATTTT
CASSLLGSSVADTQYF
>TRBV28|TRBJ1-2|once|.|14
TGTGCCAGCAGTTTAGTTGGAAAGGGGTATGGCTACACCTTC
CASSLVGKGYGYTF
>TRBV11-2|TRBJ2-1|.|.|14
TGTGCCAGCAGCTTGGGCGGCGGGGTCAATGAGCAGTTCTTC
CASSLGGGVNEQFF
>TRBV29-1|TRBJ2-2|once|.|14
TGCAGCGTGGGGAGGCAGGGTTGGACCGGGGAGCTGTTTTTT
CSVGRQGWTGELFF
>TRBV13|TRBJ2-1|many|.|14
TGTGCCAGCAGCCCCCATAAAGGGGCTCAAGAGCAGTTCTTC
CASSPHKGAQEQFF
>TRBV29-1|TRBJ2-7|.|TRBD2|13
TGCAGCGTTGACAGCGGGGACCCCCACGAGCAGTACTTC
CSVDSGDPHEQYF
>TRBV6-8|TRBJ1-2|once|.|16
TGTGCCAGCAGTTACGGGACTGGGGACCACTACTATGGCTACACCTTC
CASSYGTGDHYYGYTF
>TRBV2|TRBJ2-3|.|.|15
TGTGCCAGCAGTGGGGATTCGAGTAGCACAGATACGCAGTATTTT
CASSGDSSSTDTQYF
>TRBV12-3/TRBV12-4|TRBJ2-1|few|.|13
TGTGCCAGCAGTTTACGGGTTACCGATGAGCAGTTCTTC
CASSLRVTDEQFF
>TRBV24-1|TRBJ2-2|few|.|14
TGTGCCACCGCGCGACGGGGTAACACCGGGGAGCTGTTTTTT
CATARRGNTGELFF